The next 18 T cell receptor beta chains were all read from a single sample in a study of blood T cell repertoires in COVID-19. Some clones are missing from TCRdb's copy, which holds only in-frame ones; the method was immunoSEQ multiplex PCR. Among 90,000 to 130,000 clones, roughly 85% were seen once, and the ten largest hold around 15%. The sequencing input was peripheral blood. These receptors were obtained from a woman aged 80 or older with active or convalescent COVID-19.

The V gene is TRBV6-5, the J gene TRBJ1-4, with TRBD1 matching over 8 bases. This CDR3 is built from 14 residues. The junction had 7 bases not matched to a gene; V was cut back by 5 bases and J by 8 bases. Germline-derived CDR1 and CDR2 are MNHEY and SVGAGI. The CDR3 bases are TGTGCCAGCAGTCGACAGGGGTTGTTCGAAAAACTGTTTTTT. Amino acids: CASSRQGLFEKLFF.

This clone occurred a few times. V and J are TRBV7-2 and TRBJ1-2; TRBD1 matches at 7 bases. Looked up from germline, CDR1 is SGHTA and CDR2 is FQGNSA. The CDR3 runs 16 residues. The J segment lost 1 base and the V segment lost 1 base, leaving 6 bases of the junction unmatched. DNA for the CDR3: TGTGCCAGCAGCTTAGGACCGGGACAGCATAACTATGGCTACACCTTC. Amino acid sequence: CASSLGPGQHNYGYTF.

Only a few counts were recorded for this clone. V gene TRBV18 combines with J gene TRBJ2-7; 8 bases are shared with TRBD2. V lost 3 bases to trimming and J lost 3 bases; unmatched junction nucleotides: 10. This CDR3 has 16 residues. CDR1 KGHSH and CDR2 LQKENI come from the germline V gene. The CDR3 coding sequence is TGTGCCAGCTCACCCCCTTCGCGGGGGGCCGACTACGAGCAGTACTTC. Translation gives CASSPPSRGADYEQYF.

This clone was recorded only once. J is TRBJ1-5 and V is TRBV2, with 8 bases lining up with TRBD1. The V gene end was trimmed by 2 bases and the J gene end by 4 bases; junction bases not matched to a gene: 1. CDR3 length equals 14 residues. The germline CDR1 and CDR2 sequences are SNHLY and FYNNEI. The CDR3 DNA follows: TGTGCCAGCAGTGAACGGACAGGGAATCAGCCCCAGCATTTT. This codes for CASSERTGNQPQHF.

The V and J genes are TRBV4-3 and TRBJ1-2; no reliable D call. Germline-derived CDR1 and CDR2 are LGHNA and YSLEER. This CDR3 has 11 residues. V dropped 0 bases and J dropped 10 bases, with 6 bases sitting between them. The CDR3 DNA sequence: TGCGCCAGCAGCCAAGATTCTGTCTACACCTTC. This encodes CASSQDSVYTF.

This sequence joins TRBV19 and TRBJ1-2; the match to TRBD1 covers 8 bases. CDR3 length: 14 residues. The trim removed 5 bases at V and 2 bases at J, leaving 4 bases unmatched. Per the germline V gene, CDR1 is LNHDA and CDR2 is SQIVND (reference sequence). The CDR3: CASSGRQGNYGYTF. The CDR3 bases are TGTGCCAGTAGTGGAAGACAGGGGAACTATGGCTACACCTTC.

V is TRBV3-1 (or the pseudogene TRBV3-2) and J is TRBJ1-1, with D possibly being TRBD1 (6 bases). CDR1 is LGHDT and CDR2 is YNNKEL in the germline V gene (reference sequence). V lost 3 bases to trimming and J lost 6 bases, with 14 bases between them. This CDR3 has 14 amino acids. In DNA form, the CDR3 reads TGTGCCAGCAGCCAGAGAACAGGGAGCGCTGAAGCTTTCTTT. Encoded protein: CASSQRTGSAEAFF.

The rearrangement joins TRBV27 to TRBJ2-7, with D perhaps matching TRBD1 (6 bases). Germline V gene sequence: CDR1 MNHEY, CDR2 SMNVEV (reference sequence). The CDR3 consists of 14 residues. Trimming took off 3 bases at V and 3 bases at J, with 12 bases between the two ends. Here the CDR3 DNA reads TGTGCCAGCAGTTTTGTGGGGGCTGGCTACGAGCAGTACTTC. This encodes CASSFVGAGYEQYF.

The CDR3 DNA reads as TGCGCCAGCAGTTCTTTTTTCTCTGGGGCCAACGTCCTGACTTTC. Protein product: CASSSFFSGANVLTF. V gene TRBV5-1 combines with J gene TRBJ2-6; D unresolved. Deletions cut 5 bases from V and 0 bases from J, with 9 bases between. The CDR3 has 15 residues. In germline, CDR1 is SGHRS, CDR2 YFSETQ.

V is TRBV7-9 and J is TRBJ1-1; TRBD1 aligns across 10 bases. CDR1 and CDR2 (germline): SEHNR, FQNEAQ (reference sequence). The CDR3 loop spans 12 amino acids. The V and J ends lost 3 bases and 11 bases, in that order; junction bases with no gene match: 3. The CDR3 sequence is CASSFQDRGAFF. CDR3 DNA sequence: TGTGCCAGCAGCTTCCAGGACAGGGGGGCTTTCTTT.

This clone appeared a single time. The rearrangement links TRBV6-1 to TRBJ2-1, with a tentative D call TRBD2 (5 bases). V lost 1 base to trimming and J lost 4 bases, with 14 bases between them. Germline V gene data show CDR1 as MNHNS and CDR2 as SASEGT. This CDR3 region has 16 residues. CDR3 loop: CASSEGLWEQYNEQFF. CDR3 DNA sequence: TGTGCCAGCAGTGAAGGTTTGTGGGAGCAGTACAATGAGCAGTTCTTC.

V gene TRBV28 combines with J gene TRBJ1-2; TRBD1 matches 7 bases. Germline V gene lookup returns CDR1 MDHEN and CDR2 SYDVKM. The length of the CDR3 is 14 residues. V dropped 5 bases and J dropped 4; count of bases not matched to a gene: 7. The CDR3 is CASSRNRGSYGYTF. The CDR3 DNA sequence: TGTGCCAGCAGTCGGAACAGGGGATCCTATGGCTACACCTTC.

The chain links TRBV29-1 to TRBJ1-1; weak D call: TRBD1 (5 bases). CDR1 is SQVTM and CDR2 is ANQGSEA in the germline V gene. V shed 7 bases and J shed 3 bases, with 21 bases lying between them. The CDR3 runs 15 residues. This CDR3 is CSAGGPALGHTEAFF. CDR3 sequence (DNA): TGCAGCGCCGGCGGGCCAGCGCTGGGGCACACTGAAGCTTTCTTT.

The chain links TRBV29-1 to TRBJ1-1, with TRBD1 matching over 8 bases. The CDR3 runs to 18 residues. From germline, CDR1 is SQVTM and CDR2 ANQGSEA. The V segment lost 7 bases and the J segment 1 base; nucleotides outside the gene matches: 20. CDR3 nucleotide sequence: TGCAGCGCCCTTCAATGGCAGGGGGCCCCACTATCGAACACTGAAGCTTTCTTT. Translating it yields CSALQWQGAPLSNTEAFF.

The chain has TRBV20-1 and TRBJ2-6; possibly TRBD2 for D (7 bases). CDR1 and CDR2 (germline): DFQATT, SNEGSKA (reference sequence). The CDR3 is 18 amino acids. V was clipped by 3 bases and J by 3 bases, with 21 bases between them. The CDR3 region has the DNA TGCAGTGCTAGTCTTTTCCGGGGGGCCGGGTTTGGGGCCAACGTCCTGACTTTC. Encoded protein: CSASLFRGAGFGANVLTF.

This rearrangement joins TRBV5-1 to TRBJ1-3, with 11 nucleotides matching TRBD1. Trimming took 4 bases from V and 0 from J; bases not matched to a gene: 3. Germline lookup yields CDR1 SGHRS and CDR2 YFSETQ. This CDR3 is built from 16 residues. CDR3 DNA: TGCGCCAGCAGCCGGGACAGGGGGGCCTCTGGAAACACCATATATTTT. Residues: CASSRDRGASGNTIYF.

The V gene is TRBV12-3 or TRBV12-4, the J gene TRBJ2-7; weak D call: TRBD1 (6 bases). V shed 1 base and J shed 8 bases, with 12 bases lying between them. This CDR3 is built from 13 residues. CDR3 in DNA: TGTGCCAGCAGTTTAGGAGTTGGGACAAAGCAGTACTTC. It codes for CASSLGVGTKQYF.

The chain couples TRBV11-2 to TRBJ2-7; D might be TRBD2 (6 bases). Looked up from germline, CDR1 is SGHAT and CDR2 is FQNNGV. Trimming shortened V by 7 bases and J by 4 bases, and 26 bases separated the two germline ends. This CDR3 region has 17 residues. DNA of the CDR3: TGTGCCAGCACAGCTTACTGTACGGGAGTCGCTTGTTACGAGCAGTACTTC. It specifies CASTAYCTGVACYEQYF.